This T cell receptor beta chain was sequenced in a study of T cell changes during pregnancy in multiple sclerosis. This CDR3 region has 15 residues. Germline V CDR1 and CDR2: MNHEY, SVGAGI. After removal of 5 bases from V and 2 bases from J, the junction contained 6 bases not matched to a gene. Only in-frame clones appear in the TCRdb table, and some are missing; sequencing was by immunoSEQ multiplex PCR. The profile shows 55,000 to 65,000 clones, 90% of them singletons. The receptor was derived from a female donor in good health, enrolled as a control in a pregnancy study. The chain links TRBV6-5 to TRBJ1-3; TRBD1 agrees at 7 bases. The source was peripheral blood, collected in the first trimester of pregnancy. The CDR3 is CASSRQGVAGNTIYF. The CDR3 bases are TGTGCCAGCAGTCGACAGGGTGTAGCTGGAAACACCATATATTTT.